The clone carrying this TCR beta chain was picked up one time. Its matching antigen is unknown. The data originate from a study of T cell responses to AZD1222 COVID-19 vaccine. The data were produced by immunoSEQ multiplex PCR, yet TCRdb's version contains in-frame clones alone and is incomplete. Here the sample spans roughly 150,000 clones, 80% to 95% being singletons. Germline V CDR1 and CDR2: LGHDT, YNNKEL (reference sequence). J lost 5 bases, V lost 3 bases, and 5 bases had no gene match. The CDR3 covers 15 residues. Study observations and caveats: Baseline serology detected seropositivity in only five or six AZD1222 recipients. As reported, nearly half of all spike-specific TCRs target variant regions that are unmutated. Across spike, vaccine-associated CD4 TCRs were found, dominant at 160-218 and 743-854. Repertoires were collected only later (after the peak T cell response had occurred).

The sample in question was peripheral blood, obtained 28 days after the second AZD1222 dose. The sequence was collected from an adult who received the AZD1222 COVID-19 vaccine. V gene TRBV3-1 (or the pseudogene TRBV3-2) combines with J gene TRBJ2-1; 9 nucleotides align to TRBD2. DNA for the CDR3: TGTGCCAGCAGCCACCCGAGCGGGGGGCACAATGAGCAGTTCTTC. It codes for CASSHPSGGHNEQFF.